This TCR beta chain was observed in a study of T cells in women clearing cervical HPV infection. Study results and limitations: TRBV6-7 relative abundance averaged approximately 0.1% in cases and less than 0.2% in controls.

CDR3 length: 13 residues. Germline CDR1 reads SEHNR; CDR2 reads FQNEAQ (reference sequence). V was trimmed by 5 bases and J by 4 bases, leaving 9 bases between them. TCRdb's table, derived via immunoSEQ multiplex PCR, lists solely in-frame clones and lacks some. In all, the sample yields about 20,000 clones. Turning to this clone: Its target is not known. From the germline J gene comes the end of the CDR3, since the read stops 3 residues before it.

Input material: blood buffy coat. This sequence joins TRBV7-9 and TRBJ1-5; D not resolved. The clonotype was recovered from a woman between 18 and 70 years old with a cervical HPV16 infection that either progressed to CIN3+ or cleared (not recorded which). The CDR3 sequence is CASSQLVNQPQHF. The sequenced part of the CDR3 DNA is TGTGCCAGCAGCCAACTTGTAAATCAGCCC.